The clone carrying this T cell receptor (beta chain) was counted many times. Its antigen is still unknown. The sample comes from a study of Graves' ophthalmopathy and Graves' hyperthyroidism. Symptoms, serum thyroxine and TRAb, thyroid ultrasound, and orbital computed tomography formed the diagnostic basis. PBMCs were obtained from roughly 10 ml of fresh peripheral blood. As the template, RNA transcripts were used to amplify TCR beta CDR3 regions. HTBI primers were used in a first-round RT-PCR, which preceded a second-round multiplex PCR. One entry per CDR3 protein results from TCRdb running MiXCR on the multiplex PCR reads. This sample has almost 400,000 distinct CDR3 sequences, with about 17% found just once. Whole-study results and caveats: Among expanded thyroid clonotypes above 0.001 frequency, most also occurred in blood. A 13-signature model separated ophthalmopathy from stable hyperthyroidism, about 91% sensitivity, about 81% specificity.

V lost 0 bases and J 1 base, leaving 10 bases between the germline ends. This CDR3 spans 15 amino acids. The V gene's germline CDR1 is DFQATT and CDR2 SNEGSKA (reference sequence). This TCR came from a woman aged 18-29 years with Graves' ophthalmopathy. Specimen: peripheral blood. V and J are TRBV20-1 and TRBJ1-5, with D possibly matching TRBD1 (6 bases). The CDR3 sequence is CSARDPDRSNQPQHF. CDR3 DNA sequence: TGCAGTGCTAGAGATCCTGACAGGAGCAATCAGCCCCAGCATTTT.